This T cell receptor (beta chain) was documented in a study of a mutant IDH1 vaccine in newly diagnosed glioma. Across the whole study: Former treatment meant radiotherapy, temozolomide, or both; the majority had gotten both.

Clones were read by immunoSEQ multiplex PCR, and TCRdb kept only the in-frame ones, dropping some. The sample lists 20,000 to 30,000 clones, around 76% occurring once. Noted time point: week 47, end of study. Every vaccine dose comprised 300 ug of mutant IDH1 20-mer peptide plus topical imiquimod. Germline V lookup: CDR1 LGHNT, CDR2 FRNRAP. The V and J ends lost 6 bases and 3 bases respectively, with 11 bases between them. This CDR3 spans 13 amino acids. Overall study results and limits: The vaccine induced immune responses, and these occurred in more than 80% of patients. Pseudoprogression seemed unlinked to shifts in top peripheral T cell clonotypes.

On this clone: What it binds is not known.

J is TRBJ1-1 and V is TRBV12-5; D may be TRBD1 (5 bases). This receptor was taken from a man aged 40-49 years with glioma. Some clones in this sample may be carry-over from other donors' samples. The specimen was PBMCs, collected from a glioma patient whose treatment included an IDH1 peptide vaccine. For the CDR3, the DNA is TGTGCTAGTGGGCGCTGGGGGGACACTGAAGCTTTCTTT. Protein: CASGRWGDTEAFF.